This TCR beta chain was recovered during a study of cytomegalovirus exposure and HLA in healthy donors. Findings and caveats of the study: Because they were indistinguishable, some V segments, including TRBV6-2 and TRBV6-3, were excluded. In a later analysis, a missense DCLRE1C variant was linked to TCR beta V- and J-gene trimming.

This clone was counted only a few times. Its specificity is unknown. The germline gives CDR1 MNHEY, CDR2 SMNVEV (reference sequence). V lost 6 bases and J 7 bases, leaving 15 bases between the germline ends. This CDR3 region has 13 residues. The primer mix had 60 Vbeta and 13 Jbeta primers. This table comes from immunoSEQ multiplex PCR, and its TCRdb copy is limited to in-frame clones, with some not included. The data contain under 100,000 clones, roughly 80% of them singletons. This TCR came from a boy aged 5-17 years in good health and CMV-seronegative. This rearrangement joins TRBV27 to TRBJ1-1; D is perhaps TRBD1 (6 bases). The material sequenced was PBMCs. This CDR3 is CASSRQGIGEAFF. CDR3 DNA sequence: TGTGCCAGCAGCCGCCAGGGGATCGGTGAAGCTTTCTTT.